The 27 T cell receptor beta chains presented below share a single source sample, sequenced in a study of response to subunit inactivated influenza vaccine. TCRdb re-called the RT-PCR reads with MiXCR, one entry per CDR3 protein. The sample has about half a million distinct CDR3 sequences, 25% seen once; the top ten hold approximately 2%. The material was CD4+ T cells sorted from PBMCs, obtained roughly 5 days after vaccination. The receptor set was obtained from a man aged 50-60 years who received an inactivated influenza vaccine.

V and J are TRBV20-1 and TRBJ2-7, with D possibly TRBD2 on 5 matching bases. CDR3 size: 14 residues. V was shortened by 7 bases and J by 3 bases, with 19 bases between the two germline ends. The germline V gene encodes CDR1 DFQATT and CDR2 SNEGSKA (reference sequence). The CDR3 loop is CSGESAETNYEQYF. CDR3 in DNA: TGCAGTGGGGAGAGCGCGGAGACAAACTACGAGCAGTACTTC.

This clonotype was observed a handful of times. The V and J genes are TRBV28 and TRBJ2-1; TRBD2 aligns across 9 bases. This CDR3 has 12 amino acids. V shed 5 bases, J shed 15 bases, and the junction held 8 bases outside the gene matches. Per the germline V gene, CDR1 is MDHEN and CDR2 is SYDVKM. CDR3 in DNA: TGTGCCAGCAGTGGAAGGGCGGGGGGGCGGTTCTTC. It encodes CASSGRAGGRFF. The variable domain in full, completed from reference TRBV28 and TRBJ2-1, reads DVKVTQSSRYLVKRTGEKVFLECVQDMDHENMFWYRQDPGLGLRLIYFSYDVKMKEKGDIPEGYSVSREKKERFSLILESASTNQTSMYLCASSGRAGGRFFGPGTRLTVL.

The chain couples TRBV9 to TRBJ2-3; D is undetermined. With 4 bases removed from V and 4 bases from J, the gap between germline ends came to 13 bases. This CDR3 has 14 residues. Per the germline V gene, CDR1 is SGDLS and CDR2 is YYNGEE. The chain's CDR3 is CASSRDQRADTQYF. The CDR3 DNA follows: TGTGCCAGCAGCCGAGACCAAAGGGCAGATACGCAGTATTTT.

This clonotype appeared a few times. The chain joins TRBV12-3 or TRBV12-4 to TRBJ1-5; D is perhaps TRBD1 (5 bases). Trimming took 4 bases from V and 9 from J, leaving 7 bases between them. The CDR3 has 11 residues. CDR3 nucleotide sequence: TGTGCCAGCAGTTCCGGGGGGCCCCAGCATTTT. Protein sequence: CASSSGGPQHF.

This clonotype was observed a handful of times. The V and J genes are TRBV29-1 and TRBJ2-3; 13 bases are a match to TRBD2. V lost 4 bases and J lost 5; bases outside the gene matches: 9. The germline CDR1 and CDR2 sequences are SQVTM and ANQGSEA. The CDR3 covers 16 residues. CDR3 in amino acids: CSVVIGLAGALDTQYF. The CDR3, as DNA: TGCAGCGTTGTTATCGGACTAGCGGGAGCTTTAGATACGCAGTATTTT.

CDR3 sequence reads: CASSLVAGEQFF. The CDR3 DNA reads as TGTGCCAGCAGCCTAGTAGCGGGAGAGCAGTTCTTC. The J gene is TRBJ2-1, the V gene TRBV7-2; 8 bases match TRBD2. CDR1 and CDR2 from the germline V gene are SGHTA and FQGNSA. The CDR3 totals 12 residues. J lost 10 bases, V lost 5 bases, and 4 bases had no gene match.

This chain joins TRBV4-3 and TRBJ2-3; TRBD2 might be the D (6 bases). The ends were cut back, 0 bases at V and 1 base at J, with 11 bases in the middle. The CDR3 runs to 16 residues. Germline V gene data show CDR1 as LGHNA and CDR2 as YSLEER. This chain's CDR3 is CASSQDPGVGTDTQYF. DNA of the CDR3: TGCGCCAGCAGCCAAGACCCGGGGGTTGGCACAGATACGCAGTATTTT.

V and J are TRBV11-2 and TRBJ2-4; possibly TRBD1 for D (5 bases). The germline V gene encodes CDR1 SGHAT and CDR2 FQNNGV. The CDR3 spans 16 residues. V gave up 5 bases and J gave up 1 base, with 15 bases separating them. This CDR3 is CASSEKGATAKNIQYF. The CDR3 nucleotides read TGTGCCAGCAGCGAAAAAGGGGCGACGGCCAAAAACATTCAGTACTTC. Variable domain in full (rest from reference TRBV11-2 and TRBJ2-4): EAGVAQSPRYKIIEKRQSVAFWCNPISGHATLYWYQQILGQGPKLLIQFQNNGVVDDSQLPKDRFSAERLKGVDSTLKIQPAKLEDSAVYLCASSEKGATAKNIQYFGAGTRLSVL.

There are a few counts of this clonotype. The V gene is TRBV12-3 or TRBV12-4, the J gene TRBJ2-5; 8 bases align to TRBD1. The J segment lost 4 bases and the V segment lost 4 bases, leaving 5 bases of the junction unmatched. The CDR3 has 14 amino acids. CDR3 sequence (DNA): TGTGCCAGCAGTTCTCAGGGGGCCTTAGAGACCCAGTACTTC. Translating it yields CASSSQGALETQYF.

Only a few counts were recorded for this clonotype. CDR3 sequence: CASSTSPGVNTGELFF. Written as DNA, the CDR3 is TGCGCCAGCAGCACCTCCCCAGGGGTGAACACCGGGGAGCTGTTTTTT. This chain uses TRBV4-3 with TRBJ2-2; D is perhaps TRBD1 (6 bases). The V gene's germline CDR1 is LGHNA and CDR2 YSLEER. This CDR3 is 16 amino acids long. V was clipped by 5 bases and J by 1 base, with 14 bases between them.

This chain connects TRBV20-1 to TRBJ1-5; 7 nucleotides agree with TRBD1. The germline V gene encodes CDR1 DFQATT and CDR2 SNEGSKA (reference sequence). V lost 0 bases and J lost 7; bases outside the gene matches: 9. This CDR3 is built from 15 residues. The CDR3 DNA follows: TGCAGTGCTAGAGATCTGACAGGGATCTACCAGCCCCAGCATTTT. Residues: CSARDLTGIYQPQHF.

CDR3 nucleotide sequence: TGTGCCAGCAGCCAAGCGGCGGGAAACGGTTACGAGCAGTACTTC. This gives the protein CASSQAAGNGYEQYF. The chain combines TRBV4-2 with TRBJ2-7, with a possible D match to TRBD2 (6 bases). V was clipped by 1 base and J by 4 bases, with 14 bases between them. CDR3 size: 15 residues. Germline CDR1 reads LGHNA; CDR2 reads YNFKEQ.

The chain recombines TRBV20-1 with TRBJ2-5; D call uncertain. Germline V gene sequence: CDR1 DFQATT, CDR2 SNEGSKA (reference sequence). The CDR3 covers 12 residues. The germline V and J ends were trimmed by 5 bases and 2 bases, with 9 bases remaining between them. The CDR3 DNA reads TGCAGTGCTCAGCGAGAGCAAGAGACCCAGTACTTC. Its translation is CSAQREQETQYF.

This chain uses TRBV18 with TRBJ2-7; D unresolved. V was trimmed by 0 bases and J by 0 bases, leaving 12 bases between them. From germline, CDR1 is KGHSH and CDR2 LQKENI. The length of the CDR3 is 16 residues. Written as DNA, the CDR3 is TGTGCCAGCTCACCACCGGCGGCCGCCTCCTCCTACGAGCAGTACTTC. Residues: CASSPPAAASSYEQYF.

The chain uses TRBV3-1 and TRBJ2-7; 7 nucleotides match TRBD1. Germline assignment: CDR1 LGHDT and CDR2 YNNKEL (reference sequence). This CDR3 is built from 14 residues. Trimming cost V 4 bases and J 4 bases; bases outside gene matches: 7. The CDR3 nucleotides read TGTGCCAGCAGCCTCACGGGACAGAATTACGAGCAGTACTTC. Translation gives CASSLTGQNYEQYF.

The chain is built from TRBV4-2 and TRBJ2-2; D uncertain. Germline V gene lookup returns CDR1 LGHNA and CDR2 YNFKEQ. Deletions cut 1 base from V and 6 bases from J, with 9 bases between. This CDR3 has 14 amino acids. CDR3 region: CASSQAPFSGELFF. CDR3 sequence (DNA): TGTGCCAGCAGCCAAGCACCGTTCTCCGGGGAGCTGTTTTTT.

For this clonotype: The junction shows a germline mismatch at one end, possibly a read error. V and J are TRBV7-9 and TRBJ2-5; a possible D gene is TRBD2 (6 bases). The germline V gene has CDR1 SEHNR and CDR2 FQNEAQ (reference sequence). The CDR3 loop spans 14 amino acids. CDR3 DNA: TGTGCCAGCAGCTGGAGGGGCCTCCAAGATACCCAGTACTTC. This codes for CASSWRGLQDTQYF.

The CDR3 sequence is CASSQAPGVAETQYF. The CDR3 coding sequence is TGCGCCAGCAGCCAAGCTCCGGGCGTTGCAGAGACCCAGTACTTC. The chain is built from TRBV4-1 and TRBJ2-5; D unclear. The CDR3 sequence is 15 residues long. V shed 1 base and J shed 4 bases, with 13 bases lying between them. Looked up from germline, CDR1 is MGHRA and CDR2 is YSYEKL.

In its sample, this clonotype was seen a few times. The chain links TRBV30 to TRBJ2-1; 9 bases match TRBD2. Germline-derived CDR1 and CDR2 are GTSNPN and SVGIG (reference sequence). This CDR3 has 15 residues. V dropped 0 bases and J dropped 6; count of bases not matched to a gene: 6. CDR3 amino acids: CAWSVRGLAFNEQFF. The CDR3 region has the DNA TGTGCCTGGAGTGTACGTGGACTAGCGTTCAATGAGCAGTTCTTC.

This clonotype was found a few times. The rearrangement links TRBV28 to TRBJ1-6, with 8 bases matching TRBD1. The germline V gene encodes CDR1 MDHEN and CDR2 SYDVKM. V dropped 4 bases and J dropped 0; count of bases not matched to a gene: 14. This CDR3 spans 20 amino acids. The CDR3 region has the DNA TGTGCCAGCAGTTCCCTGTTCGGACAGGGTTTTAGCTCCTATAATTCACCCCTCCACTTT. Protein product: CASSSLFGQGFSSYNSPLHF.

This clonotype was counted a few times. The chain links TRBV20-1 to TRBJ2-6; D perhaps matches TRBD1 (6 bases). The V gene lost 3 bases and the J gene lost 4 bases, with 16 bases spanning the gap. Germline CDR1 and CDR2: DFQATT and SNEGSKA (reference sequence). The CDR3 has 16 amino acids. CDR3 region: CSASVQGRRGANVLTF. The CDR3 nucleotides read TGCAGTGCTAGCGTCCAGGGGCGACGGGGGGCCAACGTCCTGACTTTC.

This clonotype was counted a few times. This rearrangement joins TRBV10-3 to TRBJ2-1, with 11 bases lining up with TRBD2. J gave up 5 bases and V 6 bases, and 6 bases lay outside the gene matches. This CDR3 spans 15 amino acids. Germline lookup yields CDR1 ENHRY and CDR2 SYGVKD. CDR3 protein: CAIRETGLADNEQFF. The CDR3 region has the DNA TGTGCCATCAGAGAGACGGGACTAGCGGACAATGAGCAGTTCTTC.

V and J are TRBV6-5 and TRBJ1-3; D uncertain. Looked up from germline, CDR1 is MNHEY and CDR2 is SVGAGI. CDR3 length: 17 residues. Trimming took 0 bases from V and 4 from J, leaving 16 bases between them. CDR3 sequence (DNA): TGTGCCAGCAGTTACTCTTTAACCTCGGGATCCGGAAACACCATATATTTT. Translating gives CASSYSLTSGSGNTIYF.

This clonotype was seen only a few times. DNA for the CDR3: TGCGCCAGCAGCGTCGGCGGTGGTTACAATGAGCAGTTCTTC. Translation: CASSVGGGYNEQFF. This chain links TRBV5-1 with TRBJ2-1; the D is unclear. Per the germline V gene, CDR1 is SGHRS and CDR2 is YFSETQ. V shed 4 bases and J shed 4 bases, with 12 bases lying between them. The CDR3 totals 14 residues.

The chain is built from TRBV12-3 or TRBV12-4 and TRBJ2-3; 9 bases agree with TRBD2. Trimming at V came to 3 bases and at J to 2 bases, leaving 3 bases not matched to a gene. CDR3 length: 15 residues. CDR3 loop: CASSFLAGYTDTQYF. CDR3 bases: TGTGCCAGCAGTTTTCTAGCGGGATACACAGATACGCAGTATTTT.

The chain employs TRBV5-5 and TRBJ2-7; D is possibly TRBD2 (5 bases). CDR3 length equals 15 residues. V lost 3 bases, J lost 3 bases, and 16 bases lay in between. Germline V lookup: CDR1 SGHKS, CDR2 YYEKEE (reference sequence). The CDR3 sequence is CASSSRVQPFYEQYF. As DNA, the CDR3 is TGTGCCAGCAGCTCGCGGGTCCAACCCTTCTACGAGCAGTACTTC.

This chain uses TRBV4-1 with TRBJ1-5; 8 nucleotides agree with TRBD1. The CDR3 spans 14 residues. J lost 3 bases, V lost 4 bases, and 2 bases had no gene match. Germline CDR1 reads MGHRA; CDR2 reads YSYEKL. The CDR3 sequence: CASSLTGANQPQHF. CDR3 in DNA: TGCGCCAGCAGCCTGACAGGGGCCAATCAGCCCCAGCATTTT.